The 12 T cell receptor beta chains reported below all come from one sample, sequenced in a study of blood T cell repertoires in COVID-19. TCRdb keeps only in-frame clones here, not all; method: immunoSEQ multiplex PCR. The profile covers approximately 140,000 clones, with about 84% appearing a single time and 8.8% taken by the ten largest. Specimen: peripheral blood. All receptors derive from a woman older than 75 in a cohort sampled during active or convalescent COVID-19.

This chain uses TRBV7-2 with TRBJ1-3, with D unresolved. Trimming left V 1 base short and J 5 bases short, with 9 bases between. Germline V lookup: CDR1 SGHTA, CDR2 FQGNSA. The CDR3 extends over 14 amino acids. The CDR3 protein is CASSLGQGRNTIYF. CDR3 bases: TGTGCCAGCAGCTTAGGACAAGGCCGAAACACCATATATTTT.

The chain recombines TRBV7-9 with TRBJ1-2, with a tentative D call TRBD1 (5 bases). V was cut by 7 bases and J by 7 bases, with 16 bases left in between. This CDR3 comprises 13 residues. Germline CDR1 and CDR2: SEHNR and FQNEAQ (reference sequence). Here the CDR3 DNA reads TGTGCCAGCACCACCGGGGGTGCCGCTGGCTACACCTTC. As protein: CASTTGGAAGYTF.

The CDR3 nucleotides are TGTGCCACCAGTGATTTTAACGGGGGGGCGGGCGATACGCAGTATTTT. This translates into CATSDFNGGAGDTQYF. The chain couples TRBV24-1 to TRBJ2-3, with 8 bases identical to TRBD2. The CDR3 spans 16 residues. The germline V gene encodes CDR1 KGHDR and CDR2 SFDVKD. Germline trimming cut 1 base from V and 6 bases from J; bases unmatched to any gene: 8.

The gene calls are TRBV6-5 and TRBJ1-3; unclear D gene. The V gene's germline CDR1 is MNHEY and CDR2 SVGAGI. V was trimmed by 7 bases and J by 1 base, leaving 11 bases between them. The CDR3 runs to 14 residues. In DNA, the CDR3 is TGTGCCAGCACCAACGGCGGTTCTGGAAACACCATATATTTT. Its translation is CASTNGGSGNTIYF.

Turning to this clone: Other DNA variants within this sample encode the same CDR3. V gene TRBV5-6 combines with J gene TRBJ1-5; D uncertain. Looked up from germline, CDR1 is SGHDT and CDR2 is YYEEEE. The length of the CDR3 is 15 residues. V lost 0 bases and J lost 0, with 7 bases in between. The CDR3 sequence is CASSLGSYSNQPQHF. CDR3 DNA: TGTGCCAGCAGCTTGGGCAGTTATAGCAATCAGCCCCAGCATTTT.

The chain carries TRBV6-2 or TRBV6-3 and TRBJ2-2, with TRBD2 identical over 10 bases. The V gene's germline CDR1 is MNHEY and CDR2 SVGEGT. Germline trimming cut 3 bases from V and 5 bases from J; bases unmatched to any gene: 6. The CDR3 has 16 amino acids. The CDR3 coding sequence is TGTGCCAGCAGTTATTCAGCGGGGGGGCAAACCGGGGAGCTGTTTTTT. Protein sequence: CASSYSAGGQTGELFF.

The gene calls are TRBV7-8 and TRBJ2-3, with 9 bases lining up with TRBD2. This CDR3 region has 16 residues. Germline V gives CDR1 SGHVS, CDR2 FQNEAQ. After removal of 5 bases from V and 4 bases from J, the junction contained 10 bases not matched to a gene. This CDR3 reads CASSTSSGEFPDTQYF. CDR3 bases: TGTGCCAGCAGCACCTCTAGCGGGGAATTTCCAGATACGCAGTATTTT.

The V and J genes are TRBV6-5 and TRBJ1-2; 8 bases line up with TRBD1. Germline trimming cut 6 bases from V and 8 bases from J; bases unmatched to any gene: 5. Germline values: CDR1 MNHEY, CDR2 SVGAGI. The CDR3 is 12 amino acids. CDR3 DNA sequence: TGTGCCAGCAGCGAGACAGGGGCCGGCTACACCTTC. Its protein is CASSETGAGYTF.

V and J are TRBV4-1 and TRBJ1-3; weak D call: TRBD1 (6 bases). The V gene's germline CDR1 is MGHRA and CDR2 YSYEKL. The CDR3 extends over 16 amino acids. The V end was cut by 0 bases, the J end by 2 bases, with 11 bases between. CDR3 in DNA: TGCGCCAGCAGCCAAGATCGGGCAGGGGCTGGAAACACCATATATTTT. This gives the protein CASSQDRAGAGNTIYF.

The chain couples TRBV19 to TRBJ1-2, with 8 positions matching TRBD1. In germline, CDR1 is LNHDA, CDR2 SQIVND (reference sequence). The CDR3 is made up of 14 amino acids. The junction had 6 bases not matched to a gene; V was cut back by 7 bases and J by 2 bases. CDR3 amino acids: CASNPTGANYGYTF. In nucleotides, the CDR3 is TGTGCCAGTAATCCGACAGGGGCAAACTATGGCTACACCTTC.

This clone was observed a handful of times. The chain uses TRBV5-1 and TRBJ1-3, with D perhaps matching TRBD1 (5 bases). CDR1 and CDR2 (germline): SGHRS, YFSETQ. The CDR3 length is 15 residues. V lost 2 bases, J lost 0 bases, and 9 bases lay in between. CDR3 coding DNA: TGCGCCAGCAGCTTCCAGGGCCGCTCTGGAAACACCATATATTTT. Residues: CASSFQGRSGNTIYF.

The rearrangement joins TRBV2 to TRBJ2-2, with D possibly being TRBD1 (5 bases). This CDR3 has 13 residues. The V gene's germline CDR1 is SNHLY and CDR2 FYNNEI. Trimming cost V 7 bases and J 8 bases, with 14 bases left between them. The CDR3 is CASISGFVGELFF. The DNA for the CDR3 is TGTGCCAGCATCTCAGGGTTCGTTGGGGAGCTGTTTTTT.